The clone carrying this TCR beta chain was picked up many times. The antigen is not known. The CDR3 is 15 residues long. Germline lookup yields CDR1 SGHTA and CDR2 FQGNSA. The V end lost 1 base, the J end lost 0 bases, and 10 bases lay between the germline ends. Known numbers of the T cell clone KT2 were added to PBMC. The data belong to a study of quantifying T cell responses using KT2 cells. Study details: Reverse transcription used primers in the TCR alpha and beta constant regions. The second PCR ran as a qPCR until a predetermined fluorescence threshold was reached. Findings of the study overall: Very high KT2 spike-in numbers caused saturation in KT2 sequence detection. KT2 clone alpha and beta sequence counts scaled linearly with input KT2 cell number.

A single-stranded UMI oligo with SP2 sequence was ligated to cDNA 3' ends. First-round PCR used around 4 cycles and beta primers RC1.1 and RC1.2 covering TRBC1 and TRBC2. TCRdb reprocessed the UMI-ligation and nested PCR reads with MiXCR, giving one entry per CDR3 protein. The sample holds about 30,000 distinct CDR3 sequences, about 7.1% seen once. The sequencing sample was made of PBMCs spiked with cells of the T cell clone KT2. The TCR was taken from a human donor. The chain employs TRBV7-2 and TRBJ2-7, with a possible D match to TRBD2 (5 bases). The CDR3 here is CASSLGVSVSYEQYF. CDR3 DNA sequence: TGTGCCAGCAGCTTAGGGGTTAGCGTCTCCTACGAGCAGTACTTC.